This entry concerns a single T cell receptor beta chain. The source of the sample is a study of ipilimumab plus nivolumab after autologous stem cell transplantation. At the level of the study: Typical patient got 5 ipilimumab doses and 7 or 8 nivolumab doses (median).

This CDR3 is built from 16 residues. V shed 2 bases and J shed 0 bases, with 15 bases lying between them. CDR1 and CDR2 from the germline V gene are SGHKS and YYEKEE (reference sequence). Ipilimumab, 1 mg/kg, started 14 to 28 days after autologous transplant. Dosing: nivolumab 3 mg/kg IV, weeks 1, 4, 7, 10, then every two weeks to week 26. TCRdb keeps only in-frame clones here, not all; method: immunoSEQ multiplex PCR. The profile covers around 23,000 clones, with approximately 73% appearing a single time and roughly 25% taken by the ten largest. The sample in question was PBMCs, obtained in a trial of ipilimumab plus nivolumab as post-transplant consolidation. The genes are TRBV5-5 and TRBJ2-7; D may be TRBD1 (6 bases). The sequence came from a male donor with diffuse large B-cell lymphoma. In nucleotides, the CDR3 is TGTGCCAGCAGCTTTCTTCTGGACAGCTCCTCCTACGAGCAGTACTTC. Encoded protein: CASSFLLDSSSYEQYF. Filled out from reference TRBV5-5 and TRBJ2-7, the complete variable domain reads DAGVTQSPTHLIKTRGQQVTLRCSPISGHKSVSWYQQVLGQGPQFIFQYYEKEERGRGNFPDRFSARQFPNYSSELNVNALLLGDSALYLCASSFLLDSSSYEQYFGPGTRLTVT.